This is a list of T cell receptor beta chains from one sample in a study of blood T cell repertoires in COVID-19. Sequenced by immunoSEQ multiplex PCR; TCRdb stores in-frame clones only, minus some. The table includes about 200,000 clones, 80% to 90% detected once. The sequenced sample was PBMCs or T cells enriched from blood (not recorded which). These receptors were collected from a woman aged 35 to 49 with acute COVID-19. Both conserved end residues are part of each CDR3. The D gene is left open where the match is weak. Rows may omit the clone size; those that give it use once, few, many or a size class.

V gene: TRBV27
J gene: TRBJ2-7
D gene: -
clone size: few
CDR3 length: 14
CDR3 DNA: TGTGCCAGCAGTTTCAGGCTTCACTCCTACGAGCAGTACTTC
CDR3 protein: CASSFRLHSYEQYF

V gene: TRBV30
J gene: TRBJ1-5
D gene: TRBD1
clone size: -
CDR3 length: 20
CDR3 DNA: TGTGCCTGGAGTGTAAAGATCAGCGGAACAGGGGGGTTCAGCAATCAGCCCCAGCATTTT
CDR3 protein: CAWSVKISGTGGFSNQPQHF

V gene: TRBV29-1
J gene: TRBJ2-1
D gene: -
clone size: -
CDR3 length: 15
CDR3 DNA: TGCAGCGTTGAAGATCTTGGCAGGGCGGCTAATGAGCAGTTCTTC
CDR3 protein: CSVEDLGRAANEQFF

V gene: TRBV28
J gene: TRBJ1-5
D gene: -
clone size: few
CDR3 length: 16
CDR3 DNA: TGTGCCAGCAGTCCTATGATCGGGGGTGGCAATCAGCCCCAGCATTTT
CDR3 protein: CASSPMIGGGNQPQHF

V gene: TRBV28
J gene: TRBJ2-7
D gene: -
clone size: -
CDR3 length: 14
CDR3 DNA: TGTGCCAGCAGTCTAAGGGGGTTGGGCTACGAGCAGTACTTC
CDR3 protein: CASSLRGLGYEQYF

V gene: TRBV19
J gene: TRBJ1-3
D gene: -
clone size: -
CDR3 length: 14
CDR3 DNA: TGTGCCAGTAGTCCCGAGGGAAGTGGAAACACCATATATTTT
CDR3 protein: CASSPEGSGNTIYF

V gene: TRBV6-4
J gene: TRBJ2-1
D gene: TRBD2
clone size: -
CDR3 length: 16
CDR3 DNA: TGTGCCAGCAGTGACTCTAGCGGGAGACCGTACAATGAGCAGTTCTTC
CDR3 protein: CASSDSSGRPYNEQFF

V gene: TRBV11-3
J gene: TRBJ1-1
D gene: -
clone size: -
CDR3 length: 15
CDR3 DNA: TGTGCCAGCAGCTTCCAGGGGTGGGAAAACACTGAAGCTTTCTTT
CDR3 protein: CASSFQGWENTEAFF

V gene: TRBV5-6
J gene: TRBJ1-5
D gene: TRBD1
clone size: -
CDR3 length: 15
CDR3 DNA: TGTGCCAGCAGCCCGGACAGGGGTCGGGTAAGGCCCCAGCATTTT
CDR3 protein: CASSPDRGRVRPQHF

V gene: TRBV12-3/TRBV12-4
J gene: TRBJ2-7
D gene: -
clone size: -
CDR3 length: 12
CDR3 DNA: TGTGCCAGCAGCCCCGGGGGCTACGAGCAGTACTTC
CDR3 protein: CASSPGGYEQYF

V gene: TRBV5-1
J gene: TRBJ2-7
D gene: TRBD2
clone size: -
CDR3 length: 17
CDR3 DNA: TGCGCCAGCAGCTCACAGGGACTAGCGGGAGGGTCGGCCGAGCAGTACTTC
CDR3 protein: CASSSQGLAGGSAEQYF

V gene: TRBV7-3
J gene: TRBJ1-1
D gene: -
clone size: few
CDR3 length: 12
CDR3 DNA: TGTGCCAGCAGCTTAACCGACACTGAAGCTTTCTTT
CDR3 protein: CASSLTDTEAFF

V gene: TRBV11-3
J gene: TRBJ2-4
D gene: TRBD2
clone size: -
CDR3 length: 13
CDR3 DNA: TGTGCCAGCAGCTTGGGGAGGGGCGCCATTCAGTACTTC
CDR3 protein: CASSLGRGAIQYF

V gene: TRBV6-5
J gene: TRBJ2-7
D gene: -
clone size: -
CDR3 length: 14
CDR3 DNA: TGTGCCAGCGCTCGGCGGGACGGAGACTACGAGCAGTACTTC
CDR3 protein: CASARRDGDYEQYF

V gene: TRBV11-2
J gene: TRBJ1-3
D gene: TRBD1
clone size: -
CDR3 length: 15
CDR3 DNA: TGTGCCAGCAGCGCACAGGGGATTTATGGAAACACCATATATTTT
CDR3 protein: CASSAQGIYGNTIYF

V gene: TRBV27
J gene: TRBJ2-3
D gene: TRBD2
clone size: once
CDR3 length: 19
CDR3 DNA: TGTGCCAGCAGTTTCCGGGGCATACGGACTAGCGGGACGGTGGATACGCAGTATTTT
CDR3 protein: CASSFRGIRTSGTVDTQYF

V gene: TRBV4-1
J gene: TRBJ1-3
D gene: -
clone size: -
CDR3 length: 13
CDR3 DNA: TGCGCCAGCAGCCAGAAACAGCCAAACACCATATATTTT
CDR3 protein: CASSQKQPNTIYF

V gene: TRBV12-3/TRBV12-4
J gene: TRBJ2-1
D gene: -
clone size: -
CDR3 length: 13
CDR3 DNA: TGTGCCAGCAGTAGGTCGGGGGACAATGAGCAGTTCTTC
CDR3 protein: CASSRSGDNEQFF

V gene: TRBV7-3
J gene: TRBJ1-1
D gene: -
clone size: -
CDR3 length: 14
CDR3 DNA: TGTGCCAGCAGCGCGGACAGCTTGGCCACTGAAGCTTTCTTT
CDR3 protein: CASSADSLATEAFF

V gene: TRBV15
J gene: TRBJ1-5
D gene: -
clone size: -
CDR3 length: 16
CDR3 DNA: TGTGCCACCAGCAGAGAAGGGCGAGGCAGGGCTCAGCCCCAGCATTTT
CDR3 protein: CATSREGRGRAQPQHF

V gene: TRBV7-3
J gene: TRBJ2-1
D gene: -
clone size: -
CDR3 length: 16
CDR3 DNA: TGTGCCAGCAGCCCCAGAGGGACACGGCAACACAATGAGCAGTTCTTC
CDR3 protein: CASSPRGTRQHNEQFF

V gene: TRBV19
J gene: TRBJ1-5
D gene: -
clone size: -
CDR3 length: 14
CDR3 DNA: TGTGCCAGTAACGTTGTGGGCCTCAATCAGCCCCAGCATTTT
CDR3 protein: CASNVVGLNQPQHF

V gene: TRBV5-1
J gene: TRBJ1-6
D gene: TRBD1
clone size: -
CDR3 length: 13
CDR3 DNA: TGCGCCAGCAGCATAACAGGGGATTCACCCCTCCACTTT
CDR3 protein: CASSITGDSPLHF

V gene: TRBV28
J gene: TRBJ1-3
D gene: TRBD1
clone size: -
CDR3 length: 16
CDR3 DNA: TGTGCCAGCAGTTCCGACGGGACAGGTCTGCGGAACACCATATATTTT
CDR3 protein: CASSSDGTGLRNTIYF

V gene: TRBV27
J gene: TRBJ2-7
D gene: -
clone size: -
CDR3 length: 15
CDR3 DNA: TGTGCCAGCAGTACCCCGGACAGAGCTATATACGAGCAGTACTTC
CDR3 protein: CASSTPDRAIYEQYF

V gene: TRBV2
J gene: TRBJ1-2
D gene: -
clone size: -
CDR3 length: 13
CDR3 DNA: TGTGCCAGCAGTGGGGGGAGGGGGACGAGCTACACCTTC
CDR3 protein: CASSGGRGTSYTF

V gene: TRBV28
J gene: TRBJ2-7
D gene: TRBD1
clone size: many
CDR3 length: 13
CDR3 DNA: TGTGCCAGCAGTCCGACAGGGGGCCACGAGCAGTACTTC
CDR3 protein: CASSPTGGHEQYF

V gene: TRBV11-2
J gene: TRBJ2-7
D gene: TRBD1
clone size: -
CDR3 length: 15
CDR3 DNA: TGTGCCAGCAGCTCACAGGGGGCGGGATCCTACGAGCAGTACTTC
CDR3 protein: CASSSQGAGSYEQYF

V gene: TRBV12-5
J gene: TRBJ2-2
D gene: -
clone size: -
CDR3 length: 14
CDR3 DNA: TGTGCTAGTGCCCCCGGGAGGAACACCGGGGAGCTGTTTTTT
CDR3 protein: CASAPGRNTGELFF

V gene: TRBV9
J gene: TRBJ1-1
D gene: TRBD1
clone size: -
CDR3 length: 15
CDR3 DNA: TGTGCCAGCAGTCCCGGGACAGATTTGAACACTGAAGCTTTCTTT
CDR3 protein: CASSPGTDLNTEAFF

V gene: TRBV14
J gene: TRBJ1-1
D gene: -
clone size: -
CDR3 length: 14
CDR3 DNA: TGTGCCAGCAGCACGGGGTTAAGATCCACTGAAGCTTTCTTT
CDR3 protein: CASSTGLRSTEAFF

V gene: TRBV4-2
J gene: TRBJ2-3
D gene: -
clone size: -
CDR3 length: 14
CDR3 DNA: TGTGCCAGCAGCCAGGTACAGGGAACAGATACGCAGTATTTT
CDR3 protein: CASSQVQGTDTQYF

V gene: TRBV7-6
J gene: TRBJ1-5
D gene: TRBD1
clone size: -
CDR3 length: 15
CDR3 DNA: TGTGCCAGCAGCTTGGGGACAGGGGCAAATCAGCCCCAGCATTTT
CDR3 protein: CASSLGTGANQPQHF

V gene: TRBV18
J gene: TRBJ1-1
D gene: -
clone size: -
CDR3 length: 14
CDR3 DNA: TGTGCCAGCTCACCAAAACAGGGTAACACTGAAGCTTTCTTT
CDR3 protein: CASSPKQGNTEAFF

V gene: TRBV2
J gene: TRBJ1-1
D gene: -
clone size: -
CDR3 length: 13
CDR3 DNA: TGTGCCAGCAGTGCTCGCGAGAACACTGAAGCTTTCTTT
CDR3 protein: CASSARENTEAFF

V gene: TRBV4-3
J gene: TRBJ2-1
D gene: TRBD2
clone size: -
CDR3 length: 16
CDR3 DNA: TGCGCCAGCAGCCAAATGGGGACTAGCGGCTACAATGAGCAGTTCTTC
CDR3 protein: CASSQMGTSGYNEQFF

V gene: TRBV24-1
J gene: TRBJ1-2
D gene: -
clone size: -
CDR3 length: 13
CDR3 DNA: TGTGCCACCAGTGAGAGAACAGGGTTTGGCTACACCTTC
CDR3 protein: CATSERTGFGYTF

V gene: TRBV29-1
J gene: TRBJ1-1
D gene: -
clone size: once
CDR3 length: 17
CDR3 DNA: TGCAGCGTACGCACCCACTTGGGCTACAGGATGAACACTGAAGCTTTCTTT
CDR3 protein: CSVRTHLGYRMNTEAFF

V gene: TRBV7-6
J gene: TRBJ2-1
D gene: TRBD2
clone size: -
CDR3 length: 20
CDR3 DNA: TGTGCCAGCAGCTTCGTCCAATGGACTAGCGGGAGGGCCGTCGACAATGAGCAGTTCTTC
CDR3 protein: CASSFVQWTSGRAVDNEQFF

V gene: TRBV29-1
J gene: TRBJ1-1
D gene: -
clone size: -
CDR3 length: 16
CDR3 DNA: TGCAGCGTTGTATTGGGGGGATGGACCGCGAACACTGAAGCTTTCTTT
CDR3 protein: CSVVLGGWTANTEAFF

V gene: TRBV9
J gene: TRBJ1-4
D gene: TRBD1
clone size: -
CDR3 length: 15
CDR3 DNA: TGTGCCAGCAGCCAAGGGACAGGGGGCTTAGAAAAACTGTTTTTT
CDR3 protein: CASSQGTGGLEKLFF

V gene: TRBV7-2
J gene: TRBJ2-2
D gene: -
clone size: -
CDR3 length: 14
CDR3 DNA: TGTGCCAGCAGCTTAGTTGCGGTCACCGGGGAGCTGTTTTTT
CDR3 protein: CASSLVAVTGELFF

V gene: TRBV28
J gene: TRBJ1-2
D gene: -
clone size: -
CDR3 length: 16
CDR3 DNA: TGTGCCAGCAGCCCAGGTGCAGTACCTCTTAACTATGGCTACACCTTC
CDR3 protein: CASSPGAVPLNYGYTF

V gene: TRBV10-1
J gene: TRBJ2-2
D gene: -
clone size: few
CDR3 length: 13
CDR3 DNA: TGCGCCAGCAGTGGGCCTAACACCGGGGAGCTGTTTTTT
CDR3 protein: CASSGPNTGELFF

V gene: TRBV12-3/TRBV12-4
J gene: TRBJ1-1
D gene: -
clone size: few
CDR3 length: 13
CDR3 DNA: TGTGCCAGCAGTTCCAGGGTGGCCACTGAAGCTTTCTTT
CDR3 protein: CASSSRVATEAFF

V gene: TRBV5-8
J gene: TRBJ2-2
D gene: TRBD2
clone size: -
CDR3 length: 15
CDR3 DNA: TGTGCCAGCAGCCCTGGAATAGCGGGGACCGGGGAGCTGTTTTTT
CDR3 protein: CASSPGIAGTGELFF